This T cell receptor beta chain appears in the sequencing data of a study of T-cell reconstitution after alpha-beta-depleted transplantation in children. As it was prepared, the TCRbeta library received unique molecular identifiers. One entry per CDR3 protein results from TCRdb running MiXCR on the PCR reads. The sample contains fewer than 550,000 distinct CDR3 sequences, approximately 11% of which appear only once. Looked up from germline, CDR1 is SGHTA and CDR2 is FQGNSA. The CDR3 is made up of 16 amino acids. Losses at the gene ends were 5 bases for V and 2 bases for J; bases not matched to a gene: 8.

This sequence joins TRBV7-2 and TRBJ2-2, with TRBD2 matching 7 bases. The sequence came from a human donor who donated a stem cell graft to a child with acute myeloid leukemia. The sample here was PBMCs from the stem cell graft donor, taken from the stem cell graft. CDR3 loop: CASSAPGGLNTGELFF. CDR3 coding DNA: TGTGCCAGCAGCGCCCCCGGGGGACTAAACACCGGGGAGCTGTTTTTT.